These 15 T cell receptor beta chains share one sample of origin, sequenced in a study of CD8 T cells in ankylosing spondylitis. TCRdb reanalysed the 5' RACE reads using MiXCR and keeps one entry per CDR3 protein. The sample lists 200,000 to 250,000 distinct CDR3 sequences; roughly 10% were seen once. The sequencing input was blood, either unsorted or a sorted T cell fraction (not recorded which). The receptor source for this set is a male donor with ankylosing spondylitis or in good health (not recorded which).

This clonotype was detected ten times or more. The CDR3: CASSLGQAATNEKLFF. The CDR3 DNA reads as TGTGCCAGCAGTTTGGGACAGGCGGCAACTAATGAAAAACTGTTTTTT. The chain uses TRBV28 and TRBJ1-4; TRBD1 agrees at 8 bases. The CDR3 extends over 16 amino acids. V dropped 3 bases and J dropped 0; count of bases not matched to a gene: 3. The germline V gene has CDR1 MDHEN and CDR2 SYDVKM.

With respect to this clonotype: The limits of the CDR3 on the DNA are not certain, so only TCRdb's listed CDR3 is given. This chain uses TRBV7-5 with TRBJ2-1; the D call of TRBD2 is as the table states it, not checked on the DNA. TRBV7-5 is tagged as a pseudogene. The CDR3 spans 20 residues, counting both ends. CDR3: CISVPEANRPGTDSYNEQFF.

The V and J genes are TRBV5-6 and TRBJ2-5; 8 nucleotides agree with TRBD2. CDR3 length: 15 residues. The J segment lost 5 bases and the V segment lost 0 bases, leaving 6 bases of the junction unmatched. CDR1 SGHDT and CDR2 YYEEEE come from the germline V gene. CDR3 coding DNA: TGTGCCAGCAGCTTGGTTACGGGGGGGGCGGAGACCCAGTACTTC. Translation: CASSLVTGGAETQYF.

CDR3 residues: CASSVSPGGGGGIQETQYF. CDR3 nucleotide sequence: TGTGCCAGCAGCGTATCCCCTGGTGGCGGGGGCGGGATCCAAGAGACCCAGTACTTC. The genes are TRBV9 and TRBJ2-5; tentative D call: TRBD2 (7 bases). Germline CDR1 reads SGDLS; CDR2 reads YYNGEE. The length of the CDR3 is 19 residues. V was pared by 1 base and J by 1 base, with 23 bases between.

The chain couples TRBV7-9 to TRBJ1-2, with D hard to call. Trimming left V 5 bases short and J 1 base short, with 8 bases between. CDR1 is SEHNR and CDR2 is FQNEAQ in the germline V gene (reference sequence). The CDR3 has 13 residues. The CDR3 sequence is CASSPLGNYGYTF. DNA of the CDR3: TGTGCCAGCAGCCCACTGGGTAACTATGGCTACACCTTC.

This clonotype was counted ten times or more. This sequence joins TRBV29-1 and TRBJ2-3; perhaps TRBD1 as D (6 bases). CDR1 is SQVTM, CDR2 ANQGSEA, per germline. Trimming left V 6 bases short and J 2 bases short, with 15 bases between. The CDR3 totals 14 residues. The CDR3 sequence: CSVQGLGLTDTQYF. The CDR3, as DNA: TGCAGCGTGCAGGGGCTAGGGCTCACAGATACGCAGTATTTT.

This clonotype has ten or more counts. V gene TRBV27 combines with J gene TRBJ1-4; weak D call: TRBD1 (5 bases). CDR1 and CDR2 (germline): MNHEY, SMNVEV (reference sequence). Trimming took 5 bases from V and 7 from J, leaving 20 bases between them. The CDR3 has 16 amino acids. The CDR3 coding sequence is TGTGCCAGCAGTCCCCGGGGCAGGGCCCCCGGTGAAAAACTGTTTTTT. The encoded protein is CASSPRGRAPGEKLFF. Supplemented by reference TRBV27 and TRBJ1-4, the full variable domain reads EAQVTQNPRYLITVTGKKLTVTCSQNMNHEYMSWYRQDPGLGLRQIYYSMNVEVTDKGDVPEGYKVSRKEKRNFPLILESPSPNQTSLYFCASSPRGRAPGEKLFFGSGTQLSVL.

This clonotype was observed at least ten times. The rearrangement joins TRBV5-1 to TRBJ2-1, with D possibly being TRBD2 (6 bases). The CDR3 contains 16 residues. V gave up 6 bases and J gave up 8 bases, with 24 bases separating them. CDR1 is SGHRS and CDR2 is YFSETQ in the germline V gene. The CDR3 spells CASTSFAGLTLDEQFF. The CDR3 bases are TGCGCCAGCACATCGTTCGCGGGGCTAACTTTGGATGAGCAGTTCTTC. The full variable domain, its missing parts supplied by reference TRBV5-1 and TRBJ2-1, is KAGVTQTPRYLIKTRGQQVTLSCSPISGHRSVSWYQQTPGQGLQFLFEYFSETQRNKGNFPGRFSGRQFSNSRSEMNVSTLELGDSALYLCASTSFAGLTLDEQFFGPGTRLTVL.

This clonotype was picked up many times. This chain connects TRBV20-1 to TRBJ2-3; either TRBD1 or TRBD2 may supply D (6 bases each). The V end lost 5 bases, the J end lost 6 bases, and 21 bases lay between the germline ends. The CDR3 extends over 15 amino acids. The germline CDR1 and CDR2 sequences are DFQATT and SNEGSKA (reference sequence). In DNA form, the CDR3 reads TGCAGTGCTTCCTCGGGGGCTTCACGGGACGATACGCAGTATTTT. Translated: CSASSGASRDDTQYF.

This clonotype was recorded at least ten times. The J gene is TRBJ1-2, the V gene TRBV29-1; 9 bases fit TRBD1. CDR1 and CDR2 (germline): SQVTM, ANQGSEA. With 7 bases clipped from V and 4 bases from J, the junction kept 7 bases outside the gene matches. There are 13 residues in the CDR3. The CDR3 protein is CSGGTGSLYGYTF. CDR3 bases: TGCAGCGGCGGGACAGGGTCTCTCTATGGCTACACCTTC.

This sequence joins TRBV7-3 and TRBJ2-1; D perhaps matches TRBD2 (6 bases). Germline CDR1 is SGHTA and CDR2 is FQGTGA. The CDR3 loop spans 15 amino acids. Trimming pared 6 bases from V and 7 bases from J, leaving 19 bases between. CDR3 sequence reads: CASRTGTLAGNEQFF. The CDR3 DNA reads TGTGCCAGCAGAACCGGGACTCTCGCCGGGAATGAGCAGTTCTTC.

CDR3 sequence: CASSGRVQETQYF. CDR3 DNA: TGTGCCAGCAGCGGACGAGTTCAAGAGACCCAGTACTTC. The rearrangement uses TRBV7-9 and TRBJ2-5; D gene unclear. Germline CDR1 is SEHNR and CDR2 is FQNEAQ (reference sequence). This CDR3 contains 13 residues. Trimming cost V 5 bases and J 2 bases, with 9 bases left between them.

This clonotype was observed at least ten times. The CDR3 is CASSLVSLNTEAFF. The CDR3 DNA follows: TGTGCCAGCAGTTTAGTTAGCTTAAACACTGAAGCTTTCTTT. The chain employs TRBV12-3 or TRBV12-4 and TRBJ1-1; D uncertain. The CDR3 consists of 14 residues. V was pared by 1 base and J by 2 bases, with 8 bases between.

This clonotype was observed a few times. The chain uses TRBV12-3 or TRBV12-4 and TRBJ1-2; TRBD1 matches at 7 bases. The CDR3 extends over 14 amino acids. V trimming: 2 bases; J trimming: 4 bases; junction bases outside the gene matches: 4. CDR3 in DNA: TGTGCCAGCAGTTTACCCGGACAGGTCTATGGCTACACCTTC. It specifies CASSLPGQVYGYTF.

Many counts were recorded for this clonotype. The rearrangement joins TRBV12-3 or TRBV12-4 to TRBJ2-7; D unresolved. Between the trimmed V and J ends, which lost 0 bases and 5 bases, there was a span of 11 bases. The CDR3 spans 14 residues. CDR3 nucleotide sequence: TGTGCCAGCAGTTTAGCCCCCTACCCCAACGAGCAGTACTTC. It is translated as CASSLAPYPNEQYF.